The next 18 T cell receptor beta chains were all read from a single sample in a study of CD4 T cells in relation to SARS-CoV-2 and coronaviruses. Assay used: immunoSEQ multiplex PCR; TCRdb lists only in-frame clones, some missing. This sample has under 90,000 clones; 80% to 95% occur once, and the top ten carry under 0.25%. Before the COVID-19 pandemic, during about 2011-2019, CD4+ T cells were taken from unexposed donors. Sequenced: naive CD4+ T cells from PBMCs. Subset denoted: naive CD4+ T cells isolated by negative enrichment. These receptors all stem from a human donor in good health.

This clone was recorded once. The chain recombines TRBV24-1 with TRBJ2-3, with TRBD1 as a possible D gene (5 bases). Deletions cut 5 bases from V and 1 base from J, with 15 bases between. This CDR3 is built from 16 residues. Germline V gives CDR1 KGHDR, CDR2 SFDVKD. CDR3 DNA sequence: TGTGCCACCAGTGCCTCAAGGGGTCGTGGCACAGATACGCAGTATTTT. This codes for CATSASRGRGTDTQYF.

This sequence joins TRBV20-1 and TRBJ2-5, with D unresolved. The CDR3 has 11 residues. From germline, CDR1 is DFQATT and CDR2 SNEGSKA (reference sequence). V dropped 8 bases and J dropped 5 bases, with 12 bases sitting between them. The CDR3, as DNA: TGCAGTACACCCATCGGGGAGACCCAGTACTTC. The encoded protein is CSTPIGETQYF.

The chain links TRBV6-6 to TRBJ2-3; TRBD2 matches at 8 bases. The CDR3 spans 14 residues. J was trimmed by 3 bases and V by 6 bases; bases with no gene match: 5. Germline CDR1 reads MNHNY; CDR2 reads SVGAGI (reference sequence). The CDR3 sequence: CASRIAGRTDTQYF. DNA of the CDR3: TGTGCCAGCAGAATAGCGGGAAGAACAGATACGCAGTATTTT.

V is TRBV24-1 and J is TRBJ1-5; possible D gene TRBD1, 5 bases. Germline CDR1 is KGHDR and CDR2 is SFDVKD. The CDR3 is 12 residues long. V lost 4 bases and J lost 6, with 6 bases in between. CDR3 sequence: CATSDQGQPQHF. The CDR3 nucleotides read TGTGCCACCAGTGACCAGGGTCAGCCCCAGCATTTT.

The chain is built from TRBV18 and TRBJ2-7; TRBD2 is a possible D gene (6 bases). V was pared by 5 bases and J by 3 bases, with 14 bases between. Germline V gives CDR1 KGHSH, CDR2 LQKENI. The CDR3 extends over 14 amino acids. The CDR3 here is CASSATTGDYEQYF. CDR3 DNA sequence: TGTGCCAGCTCAGCTACCACGGGGGACTACGAGCAGTACTTC.

The gene calls are TRBV7-9 and TRBJ2-5; D could derive from TRBD1 or TRBD2 (5 bases each). V lost 4 bases and J 5 bases, leaving 17 bases between the germline ends. CDR1 and CDR2 (germline): SEHNR, FQNEAQ (reference sequence). The CDR3 has 15 residues. CDR3: CASSSATGRAETQYF. For the CDR3, the DNA is TGTGCCAGCAGCTCCGCCACGGGGCGCGCGGAGACCCAGTACTTC.

The V gene is TRBV5-1, the J gene TRBJ2-3; the D is unclear. The CDR3 totals 15 residues. V was cut by 0 bases and J by 5 bases, with 13 bases left in between. The germline V gene has CDR1 SGHRS and CDR2 YFSETQ. This CDR3 is CASSLVGAGQDTQYF. The CDR3 DNA reads TGCGCCAGCAGCTTGGTGGGTGCTGGGCAAGATACGCAGTATTTT.

The chain has TRBV21-1 and TRBJ2-2; the D call of TRBD1 is as the table states it, not checked on the DNA. TRBV21-1 is listed as a pseudogene. The CDR3 runs 15 residues. In DNA, the CDR3 is TGTGCCAGCGGCCCGGGACAGGATAGCACCGGGGAGCTGTTTTTT. Translation: CASGPGQDSTGELFF.

The chain uses TRBV11-2 and TRBJ2-3; TRBD1 or TRBD2 may be the D gene (6 bases each). Germline-derived CDR1 and CDR2 are SGHAT and FQNNGV. V was pared by 1 base and J by 6 bases, with 11 bases between. CDR3 length: 14 residues. This CDR3 reads CASSLAGAEDTQYF. Written as DNA, the CDR3 is TGTGCCAGCAGCTTAGCGGGGGCCGAGGATACGCAGTATTTT.

The chain links TRBV20-1 to TRBJ2-7; D remains unclear. Between the trimmed V and J ends, which lost 2 bases and 7 bases, there was a span of 9 bases. The CDR3 is 11 residues long. CDR1 is DFQATT, CDR2 SNEGSKA, per germline (reference sequence). In DNA form, the CDR3 reads TGCAGTGCTAGACTAGTGGTGGAGCAGTACTTC. Protein product: CSARLVVEQYF.

This chain links TRBV5-1 with TRBJ2-3; D tentatively reads TRBD1 or TRBD2 (6 bases each). The CDR3 loop spans 13 amino acids. The V end lost 4 bases, the J end lost 6 bases, and 12 bases lay between the germline ends. Germline V gives CDR1 SGHRS, CDR2 YFSETQ. The chain's CDR3 is CASSGGPGDTQYF. DNA for the CDR3: TGCGCCAGCAGCGGGGGGCCCGGGGATACGCAGTATTTT.

The rearrangement links TRBV27 to TRBJ2-5; D unresolved. Germline-derived CDR1 and CDR2 are MNHEY and SMNVEV (reference sequence). V lost 0 bases and J 5 bases, leaving 10 bases between the germline ends. The CDR3 is 14 residues long. The DNA for the CDR3 is TGTGCCAGCAGTTTATCGATAAAACGGGAGACCCAGTACTTC. Translating gives CASSLSIKRETQYF.

This chain links TRBV7-9 with TRBJ1-1; weak D call: TRBD1 (5 bases). V was cut by 5 bases and J by 10 bases, with 20 bases left in between. The CDR3 covers 14 residues. CDR1 is SEHNR and CDR2 is FQNEAQ in the germline V gene (reference sequence). Here the CDR3 reads CASSRLAGELGAFF. For the CDR3, the DNA is TGTGCCAGCAGCCGGCTGGCGGGGGAACTCGGAGCTTTCTTT.

V gene TRBV5-1 combines with J gene TRBJ1-1; D gene uncertain. CDR3 length equals 14 residues. CDR1 is SGHRS, CDR2 YFSETQ, per germline. V was clipped by 6 bases and J by 1 base, with 13 bases between them. CDR3 bases: TGCGCCAGCATGTCCCAGGCGGCGAACACTGAAGCTTTCTTT. Translation gives CASMSQAANTEAFF.

V usage is TRBV6-2 or TRBV6-3 and J usage is TRBJ1-4; D gene ambiguous. Trimming shortened V by 4 bases and J by 13 bases, and 16 bases separated the two germline ends. Germline CDR1 reads MNHEY; CDR2 reads SVGEGT. The CDR3 is made up of 13 amino acids. The CDR3 region has the DNA TGTGCCAGCAGTTTGGGGTATGAGGAGGGACTGTTTTTT. Translation gives CASSLGYEEGLFF.

The V call is TRBV3-1 (or the pseudogene TRBV3-2), the J call TRBJ1-2, with D unclear. CDR3 length: 15 residues. Germline V gene lookup returns CDR1 LGHDT and CDR2 YNNKEL (reference sequence). The V gene lost 3 bases and the J gene lost 4 bases, with 15 bases spanning the gap. The CDR3 DNA is TGTGCCAGCAGCCACAGCAACAGAGGCTTCTATGGCTACACCTTC. It translates to CASSHSNRGFYGYTF.

The chain links TRBV2 to TRBJ1-3; tentatively, D is TRBD1 (5 bases). Germline V gene data show CDR1 as SNHLY and CDR2 as FYNNEI. The V gene lost 7 bases and the J gene lost 1 base, with 11 bases spanning the gap. This CDR3 is built from 14 residues. CDR3 in amino acids: CASTPQGSGNTIYF. Here the CDR3 DNA reads TGTGCCAGCACTCCCCAGGGATCTGGAAACACCATATATTTT.

The chain is built from TRBV2 and TRBJ1-1; no clear D. The CDR3 is 14 amino acids. Trimming removed 6 bases at V and 0 bases at J, with 11 bases between. Germline values: CDR1 SNHLY, CDR2 FYNNEI. CDR3 protein: CASRRESMNTEAFF. The CDR3 region has the DNA TGTGCCAGCAGGAGGGAGTCCATGAACACTGAAGCTTTCTTT.